This T cell receptor (beta chain) is drawn from a study of T cell responses to AZD1222 COVID-19 vaccine. Findings and caveats of the study: The donors showed a predominance of white British ancestry and of females, with possible underestimation of clonal diversity.

Points on this clone: Its target is unknown. Other DNA sequences of this sample code for an identical CDR3.

Method: immunoSEQ multiplex PCR; TCRdb's copy keeps in-frame clones and lacks some. The sample contains approximately 110,000 clones, 92% of which appear only once. This CDR3 is built from 14 residues. From germline, CDR1 is ENHRY and CDR2 SYGVKD. V trimming: 3 bases; J trimming: 7 bases; junction bases outside the gene matches: 5. The rearrangement joins TRBV10-3 to TRBJ1-5, with 8 bases fitting TRBD1. This sequence was found in an adult who received the AZD1222 COVID-19 vaccine. This specimen consisted of peripheral blood, obtained 28 days after the second AZD1222 dose. CDR3 residues: CAISESQGDQPQHF. For the CDR3, the DNA is TGTGCCATCAGTGAATCACAGGGGGACCAGCCCCAGCATTTT.